The 20 T cell receptor beta chains below were found in one sample sequenced in a study of cytomegalovirus exposure and HLA in healthy donors. PCR was performed using 60 Vbeta and 13 Jbeta primers. The repertoire was sequenced with immunoSEQ multiplex PCR; TCRdb's copy has only in-frame clones and lacks some. The top ten hold around 6% of the sample, which has over 80,000 clones, nearly 80% seen once. Sequencing input: PBMCs. These receptors were obtained from a female donor in good health and CMV-seronegative.

CDR3 coding DNA: TGCGCCAGCACGACCAGGGGGCCTGGTTCACCCCTCCACTTT. Translating it yields CASTTRGPGSPLHF. V usage is TRBV5-1 and J usage is TRBJ1-6; 8 nucleotides line up with TRBD1. This CDR3 spans 14 amino acids. V shed 6 bases and J 9 bases; nucleotides not matched to a gene: 8. Germline values: CDR1 SGHRS, CDR2 YFSETQ. The entire variable domain, with the rest obtained from reference TRBV5-1 and TRBJ1-6, is as follows: KAGVTQTPRYLIKTRGQQVTLSCSPISGHRSVSWYQQTPGQGLQFLFEYFSETQRNKGNFPGRFSGRQFSNSRSEMNVSTLELGDSALYLCASTTRGPGSPLHFGNGTRLTVT.

The V and J genes are TRBV23-1 and TRBJ1-1; no clear D gene. TRBV23-1 is placed among ORFs of uncertain function. The length of the CDR3 is 18 residues. V shed 0 bases and J shed 1 base, with 18 bases lying between them. CDR3 region: CASSQSGFRGPKNTEAFF. CDR3 nucleotides: TGCGCCAGCAGTCAATCGGGTTTCCGGGGTCCTAAGAACACTGAAGCTTTCTTT.

The chain's CDR3 is CASSEEGTAGNTIYF. The DNA for the CDR3 is TGTGCCAGCAGTGAAGAAGGGACAGCAGGAAACACCATATATTTT. The rearrangement links TRBV2 to TRBJ1-3; TRBD1 matches 7 bases. The CDR3 has 15 amino acids. The ends lost 1 base at V and 4 bases at J; junction bases unmatched: 4. Germline V gene data show CDR1 as SNHLY and CDR2 as FYNNEI.

The chain recombines TRBV5-1 with TRBJ2-2; 10 nucleotides line up with TRBD2. Germline V lookup: CDR1 SGHRS, CDR2 YFSETQ. J was trimmed by 5 bases and V by 0 bases; bases with no gene match: 1. The CDR3 covers 15 residues. CDR3 nucleotide sequence: TGCGCCAGCAGCTTGGAACTAGCGGGAACCGGGGAGCTGTTTTTT. Its protein is CASSLELAGTGELFF. Full variable domain (rest looked up from reference TRBV5-1 and TRBJ2-2): KAGVTQTPRYLIKTRGQQVTLSCSPISGHRSVSWYQQTPGQGLQFLFEYFSETQRNKGNFPGRFSGRQFSNSRSEMNVSTLELGDSALYLCASSLELAGTGELFFGEGSRLTVL.

The V gene is TRBV6-5, the J gene TRBJ1-1; D might be TRBD1 (5 bases). The CDR3 has 15 residues. The V gene's germline CDR1 is MNHEY and CDR2 SVGAGI. V gave up 5 bases and J gave up 5 bases, with 18 bases separating them. This CDR3 reads CASSSGWEGVTEAFF. The DNA of the CDR3 is TGTGCCAGCAGTAGTGGGTGGGAAGGGGTGACTGAAGCTTTCTTT.

The J gene is TRBJ1-1, the V gene TRBV5-4, with TRBD1 as a possible D gene (6 bases). CDR1 and CDR2 from the germline V gene are SGHNT and YYREEE (reference sequence). Trimming removed 4 bases from V and 4 bases from J, with 14 bases in between. CDR3 length: 14 amino acids. This CDR3 reads CASSRGGPLTEAFF. The CDR3, as DNA: TGTGCCAGCAGCCGCGGGGGGCCGCTCACTGAAGCTTTCTTT.

The V gene is TRBV2, the J gene TRBJ2-5, with TRBD2 identical over 8 bases. The CDR3 consists of 14 residues. Unmatched junction bases numbered 8, after V lost 6 bases and J lost 5 bases. The V gene's germline CDR1 is SNHLY and CDR2 FYNNEI. DNA of the CDR3: TGTGCCAGCAGCAGACCAGCGGGGGCGGAGACCCAGTACTTC. Translating it yields CASSRPAGAETQYF.

V usage is TRBV5-1 and J usage is TRBJ1-1; 8 bases are shared with TRBD1. The CDR3 has 14 residues. V was clipped by 3 bases and J by 3 bases; unmatched bases: 4. Germline V gene sequence: CDR1 SGHRS, CDR2 YFSETQ. The CDR3 region is CASSSDRADTEAFF. The CDR3 DNA is TGCGCCAGCAGCTCGGACAGGGCGGACACTGAAGCTTTCTTT. The full variable domain, completed using reference TRBV5-1 and TRBJ1-1, is KAGVTQTPRYLIKTRGQQVTLSCSPISGHRSVSWYQQTPGQGLQFLFEYFSETQRNKGNFPGRFSGRQFSNSRSEMNVSTLELGDSALYLCASSSDRADTEAFFGQGTRLTVV.

This chain joins TRBV5-6 and TRBJ2-2; possible D gene TRBD1, 5 bases. This CDR3 has 18 amino acids. The germline V gene encodes CDR1 SGHDT and CDR2 YYEEEE. Trimming took off 4 bases at V and 2 bases at J, with 21 bases between the two ends. The CDR3 bases are TGTGCCAGCAGCGTCCGGTCGCCACAGGTTATTAACACCGGGGAGCTGTTTTTT. Its translation: CASSVRSPQVINTGELFF.

V and J are TRBV4-3 and TRBJ2-2, with D perhaps matching TRBD2 (6 bases). CDR3 length equals 17 residues. Germline V gene sequence: CDR1 LGHNA, CDR2 YSLEER. Trimming cost V 0 bases and J 4 bases, with 15 bases left between them. CDR3 nucleotide sequence: TGCGCCAGCAGCCAAGACGGAGGCGGGGCGGGCACCGGGGAGCTGTTTTTT. As protein: CASSQDGGGAGTGELFF.

This clone was seen a few times. The chain is built from TRBV28 and TRBJ2-5; 7 nucleotides align to TRBD1. Looked up from germline, CDR1 is MDHEN and CDR2 is SYDVKM. This CDR3 is built from 15 residues. Losses at the gene ends were 3 bases for V and 3 bases for J; bases not matched to a gene: 7. The CDR3 sequence: CASSLGTALEETQYF. CDR3 DNA sequence: TGTGCCAGCAGTTTGGGGACAGCGTTAGAAGAGACCCAGTACTTC.

The V call is TRBV28, the J call TRBJ1-1, with 8 nucleotides matching TRBD1. With V trimmed by 3 bases and J by 5 bases, 5 bases remained unmatched. Germline V gene data show CDR1 as MDHEN and CDR2 as SYDVKM. This CDR3 contains 14 residues. The CDR3 loop is CASSFTGGRTEAFF. CDR3 bases: TGTGCCAGCAGTTTTACAGGGGGGAGGACTGAAGCTTTCTTT.

The chain combines TRBV28 with TRBJ1-5; D remains unclear. The V gene's germline CDR1 is MDHEN and CDR2 SYDVKM. V was trimmed by 2 bases and J by 2 bases, leaving 7 bases between them. The length of the CDR3 is 14 residues. CDR3 sequence (DNA): TGTGCCAGCAGTTTAATGGGAGGCAATCAGCCCCAGCATTTT. Translated: CASSLMGGNQPQHF. The full variable domain, in which reference TRBV28 and TRBJ1-5 provide the parts outside the CDR3, is DVKVTQSSRYLVKRTGEKVFLECVQDMDHENMFWYRQDPGLGLRLIYFSYDVKMKEKGDIPEGYSVSREKKERFSLILESASTNQTSMYLCASSLMGGNQPQHFGDGTRLSIL.

There are a few counts of this clone. The genes are TRBV7-2 and TRBJ2-3; D is perhaps TRBD2 (5 bases). With 6 bases removed from V and 8 bases from J, the gap between germline ends came to 9 bases. The CDR3 sequence is 11 residues long. The germline gives CDR1 SGHTA, CDR2 FQGNSA. The CDR3 is CASRESGTQYF. CDR3 DNA: TGTGCCAGCAGGGAGAGCGGTACGCAGTATTTT.

This clone occurred a few times. The chain recombines TRBV19 with TRBJ1-4; 8 nucleotides agree with TRBD1. V was clipped by 3 bases and J by 7 bases; unmatched bases: 4. Germline values: CDR1 LNHDA, CDR2 SQIVND (reference sequence). The CDR3 sequence is 14 residues long. CDR3 DNA sequence: TGTGCCAGTAGTATCGGACAGGGTTTTGAAAAACTGTTTTTT. This sequence encodes CASSIGQGFEKLFF.

This clone has a handful of counts. The gene calls are TRBV9 and TRBJ2-6; D perhaps matches TRBD1 (6 bases). The CDR3 covers 17 residues. Germline V CDR1 and CDR2: SGDLS, YYNGEE. V was trimmed by 3 bases and J by 0 bases, leaving 13 bases between them. The CDR3 reads CASSAGHRSSGANVLTF. For the CDR3, the DNA is TGTGCCAGCAGCGCGGGACACCGCAGCTCTGGGGCCAACGTCCTGACTTTC.

This chain uses TRBV21-1 with TRBJ1-4; the D segment call TRBD1 is taken from the table without a DNA check. TRBV21-1 is described as a pseudogene. This CDR3 is built from 15 residues. The CDR3 is CARSINRPTNEKLFF. CDR3 DNA: TGTGCCAGATCTATTAACAGACCAACTAATGAAAAACTGTTTTTT.

This chain connects TRBV29-1 to TRBJ1-1; TRBD1 matches at 9 bases. CDR1 and CDR2 (germline): SQVTM, ANQGSEA. V shed 3 bases and J 10 bases; nucleotides not matched to a gene: 12. CDR3 length equals 14 residues. The CDR3 bases are TGCAGCGTTGAGAACCAGGACAGGGGAGTTGGAGCTTTCTTT. As protein: CSVENQDRGVGAFF.

This chain links TRBV7-2 with TRBJ1-4; TRBD1 matches at 10 bases. This CDR3 region has 15 residues. Germline lookup yields CDR1 SGHTA and CDR2 FQGNSA. V shed 3 bases, J shed 8 bases, and the junction held 6 bases outside the gene matches. Here the CDR3 reads CASSFPGTGEEKLFF. CDR3 bases: TGTGCCAGCAGCTTCCCCGGGACAGGGGAAGAAAAACTGTTTTTT.

In its sample, this clone was seen once. This chain uses TRBV9 with TRBJ1-1, with D tentatively TRBD1 (5 bases). The germline V and J ends were trimmed by 2 bases and 2 bases, with 10 bases remaining between them. The CDR3 is 14 residues long. Germline V gene lookup returns CDR1 SGDLS and CDR2 YYNGEE. CDR3 coding DNA: TGTGCCAGCAGCGTCGCTGGGGCCAACACTGAAGCTTTCTTT. Protein: CASSVAGANTEAFF.